A single sample is the source of the 8 T cell receptor beta chains below, sequenced in a study of T-cell reconstitution after alpha-beta-depleted transplantation in children. Preparation of the TCRbeta library involved a method that used unique molecular identifiers. TCRdb reanalysed the PCR reads using MiXCR and keeps one entry per CDR3 protein. In the table there are 85,000 to 120,000 distinct CDR3 sequences, less than 6% of which are singletons. The sequences come from PBMCs, mostly from graft donor cells, collected 60 days after TCRalphabeta/CD19-depleted stem cell transplant. These receptors all come from a female patient under 10 years old who had a stem cell transplant for Fanconi anemia, so the T cells may come from the graft donor.

This clonotype has only a few counts. This rearrangement joins TRBV6-2 or TRBV6-3 to TRBJ2-1; a possible D gene is TRBD2 (6 bases). The CDR3 loop spans 13 amino acids. Per germline, CDR1 MNHEY and CDR2 SVGEGT. The germline V and J ends were trimmed by 7 bases and 4 bases, with 11 bases remaining between them. The CDR3 bases are TGTGCCAGCATGGAGGGCCTTTACAATGAGCAGTTCTTC. The encoded protein is CASMEGLYNEQFF.

This clonotype was detected a few times. CDR3 nucleotide sequence: TGCGCCAGCATAGGACCTAGCGGGAGCAATAGGGACAATGAGCAGTTCTTC. Encoded protein: CASIGPSGSNRDNEQFF. V is TRBV5-1 and J is TRBJ2-1, with 10 positions matching TRBD2. V lost 6 bases, J lost 5 bases, and 14 bases stayed unmatched. CDR1 and CDR2 from the germline V gene are SGHRS and YFSETQ. The CDR3 runs to 17 residues.

This clonotype was seen ten or more times. This rearrangement joins TRBV7-3 to TRBJ2-6; perhaps TRBD2 as D (6 bases). The CDR3 loop spans 18 amino acids. The germline gives CDR1 SGHTA, CDR2 FQGTGA. Deletions cut 1 base from V and 0 bases from J, with 13 bases between. The DNA of the CDR3 is TGTGCCAGCAGCTTAATGCGGGGACCCAGCTCTGGGGCCAACGTCCTGACTTTC. This codes for CASSLMRGPSSGANVLTF. Looking up the rest from reference TRBV7-3 and TRBJ2-6 gives the full variable domain: GAGVSQTPSNKVTEKGKYVELRCDPISGHTALYWYRQSLGQGPEFLIYFQGTGAADDSGLPNDRFFAVRPEGSVSTLKIQRTERGDSAVYLCASSLMRGPSSGANVLTFGAGSRLTVL.

This clonotype has at least ten counts. The chain carries TRBV6-2 or TRBV6-3 and TRBJ1-5, with D hard to call. CDR3 length equals 15 residues. The V gene's germline CDR1 is MNHEY and CDR2 SVGEGT. Trimming pared 2 bases from V and 1 base from J, leaving 9 bases between. The DNA for the CDR3 is TGTGCCAGCAGTTACACTTCGGGAAGCAATCAGCCCCAGCATTTT. It yields the protein CASSYTSGSNQPQHF.

In this sample, this clonotype turned up many times. The gene calls are TRBV18 and TRBJ2-5; D possibly corresponds to TRBD2 (5 bases). The CDR3 is made up of 13 amino acids. With 4 bases removed from V and 3 bases from J, the gap between germline ends came to 9 bases. In germline, CDR1 is KGHSH, CDR2 LQKENI. The CDR3 DNA follows: TGTGCCAGCTCACGAGGGCACGAAGAGACCCAGTACTTC. Amino acid sequence: CASSRGHEETQYF.

Ten or more counts support this clonotype. The V gene is TRBV12-3 or TRBV12-4, the J gene TRBJ2-5; D perhaps matches TRBD2 (7 bases). The V and J ends lost 0 bases and 5 bases respectively, with 10 bases between them. The CDR3 is 14 residues long. The CDR3 is CASSLAGGRETQYF. In DNA, the CDR3 is TGTGCCAGCAGTTTAGCGGGGGGGCGTGAGACCCAGTACTTC.

This clonotype was recorded many times. The DNA of the CDR3 is TGTGCCAGCAGAGAAACCGGGACAGGGGGCGAATCTGAGCAGTTCTTC. This translates into CASRETGTGGESEQFF. This chain links TRBV7-9 with TRBJ2-1; 12 positions agree with TRBD1. The CDR3 has 16 amino acids. V trimming: 6 bases; J trimming: 9 bases; junction bases outside the gene matches: 12. The germline V gene encodes CDR1 SEHNR and CDR2 FQNEAQ (reference sequence).

The chain recombines TRBV6-2 or TRBV6-3 with TRBJ2-1; unclear D gene. Germline CDR1 is MNHEY and CDR2 is SVGEGT. Deletions cut 4 bases from V and 4 bases from J, with 14 bases between. The CDR3 sequence is 15 residues long. The CDR3 sequence is CASSFKSTYYNEQFF. CDR3 in DNA: TGTGCCAGCAGTTTCAAATCCACTTATTACAATGAGCAGTTCTTC.